Detailed here is one T cell receptor (beta chain). This sample is part of a study of blood T cell repertoires in COVID-19. The germline V and J ends were trimmed by 4 bases and 3 bases, with 10 bases remaining between them. This CDR3 is 13 amino acids long. Germline V gene data show CDR1 as SGHRS and CDR2 as YFSETQ. Assay used: immunoSEQ multiplex PCR; TCRdb lists only in-frame clones, some missing. The sample contains almost 30,000 clones, nearly 90% of which appear only once. The chain joins TRBV5-1 to TRBJ2-5; tentatively, D is TRBD2 (6 bases). Sequencing was performed on peripheral blood. This TCR was recovered from a human donor in a cohort sampled during active COVID-19. The CDR3 reads CASSKGGEETQYF. The CDR3 DNA reads as TGCGCCAGCAGCAAAGGAGGGGAAGAGACCCAGTACTTC.